These 20 T cell receptor beta chains share one sample of origin, sequenced in a study of Tregs in tolerant kidney transplant recipients. Which antigens these TCRs recognize remains unknown. Repertoires were generated with immunoSEQ multiplex PCR, while TCRdb's copy carries only in-frame clones and drops some. This repertoire shows about 2,400 clones, about 42% found once; its top ten account for under 9%. The sequenced sample was Tregs from blood cultured with allogeneic cells. Receptors originate from a human donor in good health.

CDR3 protein: CASSLNMAGTGEQYF. As DNA, the CDR3 is TGTGCCAGCAGCTTAAACATGGCAGGGACGGGGGAGCAGTACTTC. The V and J genes are TRBV7-2 and TRBJ2-7; D may match TRBD1 or TRBD2 (5 bases each). V lost 2 bases to trimming and J lost 7 bases, with 18 bases between them. Germline CDR1 is SGHTA and CDR2 is FQGNSA. The CDR3 covers 15 residues.

The chain joins TRBV18 to TRBJ2-2, with D hard to call. V lost 5 bases and J 1 base, leaving 11 bases between the germline ends. The CDR3 contains 15 residues. The germline CDR1 and CDR2 sequences are KGHSH and LQKENI. The CDR3 is CASSSRAGNTGELFF. CDR3 sequence (DNA): TGTGCCAGCTCATCTCGGGCAGGGAACACCGGGGAGCTGTTTTTT.

This clone is termed medium-sized. The rearrangement uses TRBV2 and TRBJ1-4; D unclear. This CDR3 is built from 14 residues. Germline CDR1 reads SNHLY; CDR2 reads FYNNEI. The V and J ends lost 6 bases and 2 bases respectively, with 10 bases between them. This CDR3 reads CASRAVVTNEKLFF. CDR3 DNA sequence: TGTGCCAGCAGAGCGGTAGTCACTAATGAAAAACTGTTTTTT.

The genes are TRBV19 and TRBJ1-2; maybe TRBD1 (5 bases). Germline-derived CDR1 and CDR2 are LNHDA and SQIVND (reference sequence). The CDR3 sequence is 13 residues long. With 6 bases removed from V and 8 bases from J, the gap between germline ends came to 16 bases. Here the CDR3 reads CASSWGPRGGYTF. Written as DNA, the CDR3 is TGTGCCAGTAGCTGGGGACCCCGAGGGGGCTACACCTTC.

The V call is TRBV5-1, the J call TRBJ1-3; D gene unclear. The CDR3 is 16 amino acids. The V and J ends lost 4 bases and 0 bases respectively, with 14 bases between them. Germline V gene sequence: CDR1 SGHRS, CDR2 YFSETQ. CDR3 region: CASSTSGPISGNTIYF. CDR3 coding DNA: TGCGCCAGCAGCACGTCAGGTCCTATCTCTGGAAACACCATATATTTT.

A few counts support this clone. V usage is TRBV2 and J usage is TRBJ2-1, with a weak D call TRBD1 (5 bases). In germline, CDR1 is SNHLY, CDR2 FYNNEI. V gave up 7 bases and J gave up 4 bases, with 11 bases separating them. This CDR3 contains 13 residues. CDR3 residues: CASTGDSYNEQFF. For the CDR3, the DNA is TGTGCCAGCACCGGAGACAGTTACAATGAGCAGTTCTTC.

The chain uses TRBV7-6 and TRBJ2-1; 8 bases are a match to TRBD2. Germline values: CDR1 SGHVS, CDR2 FNYEAQ. This CDR3 is 15 amino acids long. Trimming removed 5 bases from V and 1 base from J; junction bases left unmatched: 4. This CDR3 reads CASSPQRGSYNEQFF. In DNA, the CDR3 is TGTGCCAGCAGCCCCCAGCGGGGGTCCTACAATGAGCAGTTCTTC.

The CDR3 spells CASSQGTVTNEKLFF. The CDR3 DNA reads TGCGCCAGCAGCCAAGGGACGGTGACTAATGAAAAACTGTTTTTT. The rearrangement joins TRBV4-1 to TRBJ1-4; no reliable D call. Looked up from germline, CDR1 is MGHRA and CDR2 is YSYEKL. V lost 1 base, J lost 2 bases, and 8 bases lay in between. This CDR3 contains 15 residues.

The rearrangement joins TRBV2 to TRBJ1-4; 7 nucleotides agree with TRBD1. CDR1 and CDR2 (germline): SNHLY, FYNNEI. Germline trimming cut 5 bases from V and 7 bases from J; bases unmatched to any gene: 10. The CDR3 covers 15 residues. The CDR3 sequence: CASSLKQGISEKLFF. The CDR3 bases are TGTGCCAGCAGTTTGAAACAGGGGATAAGTGAAAAACTGTTTTTT.

The table lists this clone with a few counts. A clone one base away is much larger, so this may be a read error. Other DNA sequences in this sample translate to the same CDR3. V is TRBV6-6 and J is TRBJ1-5; TRBD1 agrees at 8 bases. CDR1 is MNHNY, CDR2 SVGAGI, per germline (reference sequence). The CDR3 is 16 amino acids. V lost 2 bases to trimming and J lost 7 bases; unmatched junction nucleotides: 10. The CDR3 loop reads CASSYAAGGRGQPQHF. CDR3 sequence (DNA): TGTGCCAGCAGTTACGCCGCAGGGGGCCGAGGGCAGCCCCAGCATTTT.

This clone turned up a few times. The CDR3 region is CASSNSAGGEQYF. The CDR3 nucleotides read TGTGCCAGCAGCAACAGTGCGGGTGGTGAGCAGTACTTC. This rearrangement joins TRBV11-1 to TRBJ2-7, with a possible D match to TRBD2 (5 bases). The length of the CDR3 is 13 residues. The V end lost 5 bases, the J end lost 7 bases, and 15 bases lay between the germline ends. Germline V lookup: CDR1 SGHAT, CDR2 FQDESV (reference sequence).

This clone was seen a few times. J is TRBJ1-1 and V is TRBV5-1; D is perhaps TRBD1 (6 bases). The CDR3 is made up of 18 amino acids. V was cut by 2 bases and J by 4 bases, with 24 bases left in between. CDR1 is SGHRS and CDR2 is YFSETQ in the germline V gene. The CDR3 DNA sequence: TGCGCCAGCAGCTTTCTACTTACTTCCAGGGGCAGTGGCACTGAAGCTTTCTTT. Translation: CASSFLLTSRGSGTEAFF.

The V call is TRBV5-1, the J call TRBJ2-1; possibly TRBD1 or TRBD2 for D (5 bases each). The CDR3 totals 14 residues. V was pared by 6 bases and J by 1 base, with 11 bases between. Germline V lookup: CDR1 SGHRS, CDR2 YFSETQ. In DNA, the CDR3 is TGCGCCAGCAAACCGGGACCTTCCTACAATGAGCAGTTCTTC. Protein: CASKPGPSYNEQFF.

In DNA form, the CDR3 reads TGCAGTGCTAACCCGACAGATACGCAGTATTTT. Its protein product is CSANPTDTQYF. V usage is TRBV20-1 and J usage is TRBJ2-3, with D hard to call. Germline assignment: CDR1 DFQATT and CDR2 SNEGSKA (reference sequence). V was pared by 4 bases and J by 3 bases, with 5 bases between. CDR3 size: 11 residues.

V gene TRBV10-2 combines with J gene TRBJ2-5; tentatively, D is TRBD1 (5 bases). Near its end, the DNA agrees better with TRBJ2-7, so the J call may be wrong. Germline assignment: CDR1 WSHSY and CDR2 SAAADI. The CDR3 loop spans 12 amino acids. The CDR3 loop reads CASSAGAYEQYF. In DNA, the CDR3 is TGCGCCAGCAGTGCTGGGGCTTACGAGCAGTACTTC.

The chain employs TRBV6-1 and TRBJ2-7; 7 bases fit TRBD2. The ends lost 5 bases at V and 0 bases at J; junction bases unmatched: 7. The CDR3 has 15 residues. Germline V gives CDR1 MNHNS, CDR2 SASEGT. DNA of the CDR3: TGTGCCAGCAGTCTCCTGGGGAGGGGCTCCTACGAGCAGTACTTC. It specifies CASSLLGRGSYEQYF.

This clone is deemed medium-sized. The rearrangement links TRBV6-5 to TRBJ2-7; 11 bases map to TRBD1. The CDR3 sequence is 13 residues long. The trim removed 11 bases at V and 7 bases at J, leaving 10 bases unmatched. Germline V gene data show CDR1 as MNHEY and CDR2 as SVGAGI. The CDR3 region is CAVRTGGLREQYF. CDR3 coding DNA: TGTGCCGTCCGGACAGGGGGCCTCCGGGAGCAGTACTTC.

The count of this clone is one. The chain links TRBV7-9 to TRBJ2-7; 9 nucleotides align to TRBD2. The germline V gene encodes CDR1 SEHNR and CDR2 FQNEAQ (reference sequence). J lost 2 bases, V lost 6 bases, and 11 bases had no gene match. This CDR3 is 16 amino acids long. DNA for the CDR3: TGTGCCAGCAGGCCCTCCCTTGGACTAGCGACCTACGAGCAGTACTTC. Translation gives CASRPSLGLATYEQYF.

This chain uses TRBV5-1 with TRBJ1-1; no clear D. Trimming removed 4 bases at V and 2 bases at J, with 18 bases between. The CDR3 consists of 16 residues. Germline V lookup: CDR1 SGHRS, CDR2 YFSETQ. The CDR3 loop reads CASSPLTGLGNTEAFF. The CDR3 DNA reads TGCGCCAGCAGCCCCCTAACCGGCCTCGGAAACACTGAAGCTTTCTTT.

The chain is built from TRBV6-6 and TRBJ2-1, with D perhaps matching TRBD2 (6 bases). V shed 2 bases and J shed 3 bases, with 11 bases lying between them. There are 15 residues in the CDR3. Germline V gene data show CDR1 as MNHNY and CDR2 as SVGAGI (reference sequence). The CDR3 nucleotides are TGTGCCAGCAGTTACGGGCTAGCGCTCTACAATGAGCAGTTCTTC. It codes for CASSYGLALYNEQFF.